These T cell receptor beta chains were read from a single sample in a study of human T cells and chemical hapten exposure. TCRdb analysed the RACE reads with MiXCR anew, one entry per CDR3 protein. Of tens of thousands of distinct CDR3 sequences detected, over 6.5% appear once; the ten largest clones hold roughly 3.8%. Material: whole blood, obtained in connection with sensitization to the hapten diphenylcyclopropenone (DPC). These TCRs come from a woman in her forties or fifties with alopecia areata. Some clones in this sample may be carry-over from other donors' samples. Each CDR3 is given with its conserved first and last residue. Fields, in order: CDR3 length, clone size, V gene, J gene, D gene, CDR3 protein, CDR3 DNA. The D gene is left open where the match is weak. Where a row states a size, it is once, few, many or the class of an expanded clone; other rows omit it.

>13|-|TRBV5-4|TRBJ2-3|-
CASSRGGGDTQYF
TGTGCCAGCTCCCGAGGGGGAGGAGATACGCAGTATTTT
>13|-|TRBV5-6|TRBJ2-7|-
CASSYRAVYEQYF
TGTGCCAGCAGCTACCGGGCCGTCTACGAGCAGTACTTC
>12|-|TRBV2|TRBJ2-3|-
CASSESPDTQYF
TGTGCCAGCAGTGAAAGCCCAGATACGCAGTATTTT
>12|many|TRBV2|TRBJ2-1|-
CASSEQYNEQFF
TGTGCCAGCAGTGAACAGTACAATGAGCAGTTCTTC
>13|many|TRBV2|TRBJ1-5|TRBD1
CASRGQGKQPQHF
TGTGCCAGCAGGGGACAGGGGAAACAGCCCCAGCATTTT
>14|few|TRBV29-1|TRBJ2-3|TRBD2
CSVRSAGGADTQYF
TGCAGCGTCCGCTCAGCGGGGGGCGCAGATACGCAGTATTTT
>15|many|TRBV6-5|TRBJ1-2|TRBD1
CASSPQGGSNYGYTF
TGTGCCAGCAGCCCACAGGGGGGGTCTAACTATGGCTACACCTTC
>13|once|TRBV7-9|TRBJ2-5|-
CASSSEGLALVIF
TGTGCCAGCAGCTCGGAAGGGCTAGCTCTTGTCATCTTC
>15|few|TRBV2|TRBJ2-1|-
CASSEASFSYNEQFF
TGTGCCAGCAGTGAAGCAAGCTTCTCCTACAATGAGCAGTTCTTC
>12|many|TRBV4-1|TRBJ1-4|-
CASSQDSEKLFF
TGCGCCAGCAGCCAAGATAGTGAAAAACTGTTTTTT
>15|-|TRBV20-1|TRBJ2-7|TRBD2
CSAPKTSGISYEQYF
TGCAGTGCTCCTAAGACTAGCGGGATCTCCTACGAGCAGTACTTC
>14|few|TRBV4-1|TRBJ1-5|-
CASSQDYPSQPQHF
TGCGCCAGCAGCCAAGATTATCCCAGTCAGCCCCAGCATTTT
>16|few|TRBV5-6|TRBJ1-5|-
CASSLAGGRDNQPQHF
TGTGCCAGCAGCTTGGCGGGGGGCAGGGACAATCAGCCCCAGCATTTT
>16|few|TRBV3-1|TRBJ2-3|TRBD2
CASSQGSGGATNTQYF
TGTGCCAGCAGCCAAGGTAGCGGGGGGGCGACGAATACGCAGTATTTT
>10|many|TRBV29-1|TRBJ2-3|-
CSVGGDTQYF
TGCAGCGTTGGTGGAGATACGCAGTATTTT
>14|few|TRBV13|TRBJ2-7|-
CASSLGRVTYEQYF
TGTGCCAGCAGCTTAGGGCGGGTTACCTACGAGCAGTACTTC
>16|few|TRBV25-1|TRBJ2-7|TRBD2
CASTLSVGGGVGEQYF
TGTGCCAGCACCCTAAGTGTTGGCGGGGGTGTAGGGGAGCAGTACTTC
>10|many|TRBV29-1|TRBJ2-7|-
CSVGLREQYF
TGCAGCGTCGGCCTTAGGGAGCAGTACTTC
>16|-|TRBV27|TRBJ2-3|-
CASSSGRAPRTDTQYF
TGTGCCAGCAGTTCCGGGCGGGCTCCCCGGACAGATACGCAGTATTTT
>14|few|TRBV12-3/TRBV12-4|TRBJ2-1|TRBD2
CASSPGLTYREQFF
TGTGCCAGCAGCCCGGGACTAACCTACAGGGAGCAGTTCTTC
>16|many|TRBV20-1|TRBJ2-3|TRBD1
CSARDGQGRNTDTQYF
TGCAGTGCTAGAGATGGACAGGGACGGAACACAGATACGCAGTATTTT
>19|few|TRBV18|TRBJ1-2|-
CASSPSDPGTPTGDYGYTF
TGTGCCAGCTCCCCCTCCGACCCAGGGACTCCAACAGGTGACTATGGCTACACCTTC
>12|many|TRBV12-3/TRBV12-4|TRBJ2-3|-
CASSFGTDTQYF
TGTGCCAGCAGTTTCGGCACAGATACGCAGTATTTT
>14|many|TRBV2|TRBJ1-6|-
CASSEQGYNSPLHF
TGTGCCAGCAGTGAGCAGGGGTATAATTCACCCCTCCACTTT
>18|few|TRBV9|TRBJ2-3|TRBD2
CASSPSGLAGGSTDTQYF
TGTGCCAGCAGCCCCTCCGGACTAGCGGGGGGCAGCACAGATACGCAGTATTTT
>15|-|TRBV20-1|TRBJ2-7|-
CSARDGNSAKNEQYF
TGCAGTGCTAGAGATGGCAACAGCGCAAAGAACGAGCAGTACTTC
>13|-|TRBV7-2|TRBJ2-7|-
CASSPASRYEQYF
TGTGCCAGCAGCCCCGCCTCCCGCTACGAGCAGTACTTC
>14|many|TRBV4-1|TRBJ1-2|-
CASSQLTGSYGYTF
TGCGCCAGCAGCCAATTAACAGGCAGCTATGGCTACACCTTC
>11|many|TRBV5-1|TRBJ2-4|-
CASSYYGRWHF
TGCGCCAGCAGTTATTACGGACGGTGGCACTTC
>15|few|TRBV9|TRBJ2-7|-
CASSVNSAQIYEQYF
TGTGCCAGCAGCGTCAACTCGGCCCAAATCTACGAGCAGTACTTC
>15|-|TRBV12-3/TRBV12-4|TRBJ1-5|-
CASSLDGQGYQPQHF
TGTGCCAGCAGTTTAGACGGGCAGGGGTATCAGCCCCAGCATTTT
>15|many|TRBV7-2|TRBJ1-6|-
CASSLATGTNSPLHF
TGTGCCAGCAGCTTAGCTACAGGGACTAATTCACCCCTCCACTTT
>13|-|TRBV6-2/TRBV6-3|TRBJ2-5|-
CASSHGTQETQYF
TGTGCCAGCAGTCACGGGACCCAAGAGACCCAGTACTTC
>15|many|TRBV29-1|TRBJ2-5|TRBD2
CSAGLAGGGQETQYF
TGCAGCGCGGGCCTCGCGGGGGGAGGCCAAGAGACCCAGTACTTC
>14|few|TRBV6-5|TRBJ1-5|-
CASSSVATNQPQHF
TGTGCCAGCAGTTCCGTTGCGACCAATCAGCCCCAGCATTTT
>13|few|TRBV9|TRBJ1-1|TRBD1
CASSERTGSEAFF
TGTGCCAGCAGCGAGCGGACAGGATCAGAAGCTTTCTTT
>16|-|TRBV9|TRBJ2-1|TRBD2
CASSVGSTSGRNEQFF
TGTGCCAGCAGCGTAGGGTCGACTAGCGGGAGGAATGAGCAGTTCTTC
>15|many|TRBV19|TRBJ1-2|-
CASSITPPGSYGYTF
TGTGCCAGTAGTATCACCCCCCCCGGGAGCTATGGCTACACCTTC
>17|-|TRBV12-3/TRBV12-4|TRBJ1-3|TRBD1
CASSLGLGQPGVNTIYF
TGTGCCAGCAGTTTGGGACTGGGACAGCCGGGAGTGAACACCATATATTTT
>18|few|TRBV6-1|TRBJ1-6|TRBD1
CASSEDRGRRSYNSPLHF
TGTGCCAGCAGCGAGGACAGGGGGCGGCGTTCCTATAATTCACCCCTCCACTTT
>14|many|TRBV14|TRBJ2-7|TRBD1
CASSRDRASYEQYF
TGTGCCAGCAGCCGGGACAGGGCCTCCTACGAGCAGTACTTC
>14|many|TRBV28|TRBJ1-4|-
CASSLGSINEKLFF
TGTGCCAGCAGTTTGGGAAGTATTAATGAAAAACTGTTTTTT
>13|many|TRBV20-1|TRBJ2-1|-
CSARDPRGNEQFF
TGCAGTGCTAGAGATCCCCGCGGGAATGAGCAGTTCTTC
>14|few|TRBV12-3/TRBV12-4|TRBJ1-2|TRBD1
CASSRQGPNYGYTF
TGTGCCAGCAGCAGACAGGGACCTAACTATGGCTACACCTTC
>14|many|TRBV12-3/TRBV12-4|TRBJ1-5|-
CASSFGPANQPQHF
TGTGCCAGCAGTTTTGGTCCCGCCAATCAGCCCCAGCATTTT
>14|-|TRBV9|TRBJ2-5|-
CASSVGLLGETQYF
TGTGCCAGCAGCGTAGGACTCCTCGGGGAGACCCAGTACTTC
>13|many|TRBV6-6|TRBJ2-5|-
CASSYGPGETQYF
TGTGCCAGCAGTTATGGGCCCGGGGAGACCCAGTACTTC
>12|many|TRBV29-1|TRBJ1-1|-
CSVVNMNTEAFF
TGCAGCGTTGTAAACATGAACACTGAAGCTTTCTTT
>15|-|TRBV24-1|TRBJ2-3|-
CATSAGTSRWDTQYF
TGTGCCACCAGTGCCGGGACCTCGCGGTGGGATACGCAGTATTTT
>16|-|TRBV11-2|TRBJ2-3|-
CASSLGPRVNTDTQYF
TGTGCCAGCAGCTTAGGACCCAGGGTCAACACAGATACGCAGTATTTT
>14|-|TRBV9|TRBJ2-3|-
CASSVEALTDTQYF
TGTGCCAGCAGCGTAGAGGCCTTGACAGATACGCAGTATTTT
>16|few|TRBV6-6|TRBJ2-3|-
CASSYSTRERTDTQYF
TGTGCCAGCAGTTACTCTACGAGGGAGCGCACAGATACGCAGTATTTT
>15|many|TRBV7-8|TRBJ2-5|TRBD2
CASSPGTSGGRAQYF
TGTGCCAGCAGCCCCGGGACTAGCGGGGGGAGGGCCCAGTACTTC
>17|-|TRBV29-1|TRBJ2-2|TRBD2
CSVGGLAGGTNTGELFF
TGCAGCGTTGGTGGACTAGCGGGGGGCACGAACACCGGGGAGCTGTTTTTT
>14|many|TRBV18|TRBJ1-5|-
CASSPQDSNQPQHF
TGTGCCAGCTCACCACAGGACAGCAATCAGCCCCAGCATTTT
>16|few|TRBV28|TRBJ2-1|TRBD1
CASSLPGQGHYNEQFF
TGTGCCAGCAGTTTACCGGGACAGGGGCACTACAATGAGCAGTTCTTC
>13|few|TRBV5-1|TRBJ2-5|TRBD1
CASSRDSPETQYF
TGCGCCAGCAGCCGGGACAGCCCAGAGACCCAGTACTTC